The sequence of this TCR beta chain was determined in a study of blood T cell repertoires in COVID-19. About the study: Sites across the United States, Italy and Spain contributed samples from acute and convalescent COVID-19. PBMCs, B-cell-depleted T cells, or T cells were the source of the cDNA or gDNA that made up the material.

This CDR3 is built from 14 residues. V gave up 6 bases and J gave up 3 bases, with 15 bases separating them. CDR1 is SGHDT and CDR2 is YYEEEE in the germline V gene. Per the study methods: Amplification of reference gene primers provided the estimated nucleated cell counts. The protocol was immunoSEQ multiplex PCR, while the TCRdb copy is restricted to in-frame clones and leaves out a portion. V and J calls and clone size are copied from that table; D and trimming were computed from the DNA. Of about 360,000 clones listed, roughly 86% are singletons. The sample taken for sequencing was peripheral blood. The source is a human donor with acute or convalescent COVID-19. The donor label of this sample is uncertain. The chain recombines TRBV5-6 with TRBJ1-1; D ambiguous. The CDR3 DNA reads as TGTGCCAGCACCCGGGAACAGTTAGACACTGAAGCTTTCTTT. Its translation is CASTREQLDTEAFF.